This TCR beta chain is drawn from a study of Ad26.COV2.S vaccination and SARS-CoV-2 variants. Study-wide context: Donor got 5x10^10 or 1x10^11 viral particles of Ad26.COV2.S. Study-level points and caveats: For non-spike TCRs, breadth in vaccine recipients resembled that in placebo recipients.

This sample's treatment: some 20 received Ad26.COV2.S at low or high dose, single or two shots; about 5 received placebo; per-sample allocation not given. Collection of the samples took place on day 63 after the first injection of vaccine or placebo. Assay: immunoSEQ multiplex PCR; the TCRdb copy retains only in-frame clones and omits some. The sample carries about 680,000 clones, about 89% recorded once. In the case of this clone: The antigen is undetermined.

V dropped 1 base and J dropped 4; count of bases not matched to a gene: 2. CDR3 size: 14 residues. Germline CDR1 SGHNT, CDR2 YENEEA. The sample consisted of peripheral blood, taken in a trial of Ad26.COV2.S vaccine versus placebo. This TCR derives from a person between 18 and 59 years old who received the Ad26.COV2.S COVID-19 vaccine or a placebo. The chain is built from TRBV11-3 and TRBJ2-3; TRBD1 matches 7 bases. CDR3 protein: CASSLGDSSDTQYF. Written as DNA, the CDR3 is TGTGCCAGCAGCTTAGGGGACAGTTCAGATACGCAGTATTTT.